This T cell receptor (beta chain) was obtained from a study of CD8+CD57+ T cells in acquired aplastic anemia. About the study: The study obtained an average of around 2.9 ug of DNA from sorted CD4+ and CD8+ cells.

Concerning this clonotype: Its antigen is not identified.

The V segment lost 7 bases and the J segment 6 bases; nucleotides outside the gene matches: 9. The CDR3 is 13 residues long. Germline V gene data show CDR1 as MNHEY and CDR2 as SVGAGI. Study-level points and caveats: About 30 shared CD8+ CDR3s appeared highly expressed within patients' immunodominant clones.

CDR3 and TCR beta VDJ profiling relied on a genomic DNA template. Each CDR3 protein gets one entry after TCRdb re-called the reads with MiXCR. This table holds 200,000 or so distinct CDR3 sequences, around 65% found once. The chain combines TRBV6-5 with TRBJ2-7, with TRBD1 matching 7 bases. This TCR was sampled from a human donor with severe aplastic anemia or a healthy control (not recorded which). Sequenced sample: sorted CD4+, CD8+, or CD8+CD57+ T cells (not recorded which) from PBMCs. Written as DNA, the CDR3 is TGTGCCAGCACCCCCACAGGGGTGGGCGAGCAGTACTTC. It is translated as CASTPTGVGEQYF.